This TCR beta chain was identified in a study of beta chain features in type 1 diabetes (dated by TCRdb to 2017 to 2018). About the study as a whole: Mean age, gender distribution, total cell number and subset yield did not differ between patients and healthy donors. In the study, recently diagnosed type 1 diabetes patients and matched healthy donors were compared on the TCRB repertoires of their sorted circulating CD4+ T cell subsets. A total of 90 million to 130 million sorted cells were examined across all samples, and a strong correlation was observed between cell number per subset and RNA yield. Naive and central memory subsets were obtained from all 28 donors, but regulatory and stem cell-like memory subsets were isolated from only 8 patients and roughly 8 healthy donors. Beyond this particular receptor, the publication reports: The naive, central memory and regulatory TCRB repertoires appeared to resemble one another more closely among patients than among healthy donors. A moderate but significant shortening of TCRB CDR3 length was observed in type 1 diabetes patients in all four CD4+ subsets. HLA sub-analyses involved small numbers of individuals, so any influence of HLA type on TCRB rearrangement remained unresolved. Sequencing cDNA rather than genomic DNA could over-represent highly expressing activated cells, although activation and CD3 levels did not differ between groups. At VDJ recombination sites, type 1 diabetes patients had fewer insertions and more deleted nucleotides, which implies abnormalities in thymic rearrangement. Shorter templates might have been favored by PCR, but patient and control samples were amplified and corrected together, so both groups would have been affected equally by any skew.

Each donor gave one peripheral blood draw, about 110 mL on average, collected into heparinised tubes. A BD FACSAria II was used to sort naive, central memory, regulatory and stem cell-like memory CD4+ T cells with a panel that included CD45RO, CCR7, CD25, CD127, CD95 and CD27. A purity above 95% was achieved for all sorted populations. Right away, PBMCs were isolated by Lymphoprep density gradient centrifugation and were stained directly, with no culture step. So that batch effects would be minimized, each experiment stained and sorted samples in pairs, pairing one healthy donor with one patient. The entire isolated RNA was reverse transcribed using the High Capacity cDNA Reverse Transcription Kit, and thus expressed TCRB transcripts were sequenced. Naive, central memory and regulatory T cell samples underwent deep immunoSEQ sequencing, averaging about 3.57 million total reads per sample. Sorted cells were lysed in RLT buffer, and RNA was extracted using DNase-treated RNeasy Micro or Mini kits according to cell number. To prevent cross-contamination, every cell subset was processed on its own, while patient and healthy donor samples were processed together. The immunoSEQ multiplex PCR was used to amplify TCRB sequences from cDNA, generating 87-bp fragments that spanned the CDR3 region. Amplicons were sequenced on the Illumina HiSeq platform. The original pipeline was this. PCR bias was corrected computationally using synthetic template baselines, and reads within Hamming distance 2 were collapsed, with unmergeable singletons discarded. Reads were aligned against IMGT to assign V, D and J genes, CDR3 length and insertions or deletions at six rearrangement sites. Clonotype counts were normalized to sorted cell number within each subset before computing true diversity and Gini coefficients with the tcR R package. Repertoire sharing was quantified using the overlap coefficient calculated on TCRB nucleotide sequences. Drawn from immuneACCESS, this table holds only the in-frame rearrangements with V and J called that TCRdb kept. Clones are partly lost; checked studies trace under half to an unresolved V gene and leave the rest unexplained. The D gene and trimming were derived from the DNA, and the V and J assignments and clone size from that table. The sample has 300,000 to 350,000 clones on record, 6.5% to 10% of them singletons. The ten largest clones take up 0.44% of the sample.

Notes on this clone: It has no known antigen specificity. It has no much larger one-base neighbor in the sample; base qualities were not kept.

The junction shows trimming of 6 bases on V and 6 bases on J, and the gene matches do not reach 7 bases of it. From the germline V gene, CDR1 is MDHEN and CDR2 is SYDVKM. Inclusive of the bounding cysteine and phenylalanine, the CDR3 is 13 residues long. Only the CDR3 DNA is retained, 39 bases long and in frame from the first base. The TCR originated in a woman aged 18-30 years in good health. This chain is built from TRBV28 and TRBJ2-7; TRBD2 fits 8 bases in the junction. Sequencing used central memory CD4+ T cells from blood. The CDR3 region has the sequence CASRSGSVGEQYF. In nucleotide form, the sequence is TGTGCCAGCAGGAGCGGGAGCGTGGGCGAGCAGTACTTC. With all but the CDR3 taken from the reference TRBV28 and TRBJ2-7 genes, the full variable domain is: DVKVTQSSRYLVKRTGEKVFLECVQDMDHENMFWYRQDPGLGLRLIYFSYDVKMKEKGDIPEGYSVSREKKERFSLILESASTNQTSMYLCASRSGSVGEQYFGPGTRLTVT.